Following are 6 T cell receptor beta chains from one sample sequenced in a study of blood T cell repertoires in COVID-19. Profiled with immunoSEQ multiplex PCR; TCRdb holds only in-frame clones, not every one. The sample carries some 270,000 clones, roughly 85% recorded once. The sample consisted of PBMCs or T cells enriched from blood (not recorded which). These receptors all stem from a woman aged 45-65 years who had been exposed to COVID-19.

This clone was counted a few times. CDR3 nucleotide sequence: TGTGCCAGCTCAACCCAACAGGGGGTGGCAGATACGCAGTATTTT. It yields the protein CASSTQQGVADTQYF. The chain combines TRBV18 with TRBJ2-3, with 8 bases aligning to TRBD1. After removal of 5 bases from V and 4 bases from J, the junction contained 8 bases not matched to a gene. Germline CDR1 reads KGHSH; CDR2 reads LQKENI. This CDR3 is 15 amino acids long.

Only a few counts were recorded for this clone. V usage is TRBV30 and J usage is TRBJ1-5; tentatively, D is TRBD1 (6 bases). The CDR3 covers 15 residues. V was trimmed by 3 bases and J by 7 bases, leaving 19 bases between them. From germline, CDR1 is GTSNPN and CDR2 SVGIG (reference sequence). The CDR3 region is CAWRPGLRGGQPQHF. CDR3 bases: TGTGCCTGGAGGCCCGGGCTCAGGGGCGGGCAGCCCCAGCATTTT.

The rearrangement uses TRBV19 and TRBJ2-1, with 8 positions matching TRBD2. Germline CDR1 and CDR2: LNHDA and SQIVND (reference sequence). V dropped 6 bases and J dropped 3; count of bases not matched to a gene: 7. The CDR3 runs 15 residues. CDR3 coding DNA: TGTGCCAGTAGCCTCTCCGGGACTAGCTACAATGAGCAGTTCTTC. Protein sequence: CASSLSGTSYNEQFF.

V and J are TRBV5-4 and TRBJ2-1; 9 bases fit TRBD1. The CDR3 contains 16 residues. The germline V gene has CDR1 SGHNT and CDR2 YYREEE (reference sequence). The V and J ends lost 5 bases and 4 bases, in that order; junction bases with no gene match: 10. CDR3 coding DNA: TGTGCCAGCAGTAAAATTGGGACAGGGAATTACAATGAGCAGTTCTTC. The encoded protein is CASSKIGTGNYNEQFF.

The chain combines TRBV7-2 with TRBJ1-3, with 10 bases matching TRBD1. Germline V CDR1 and CDR2: SGHTA, FQGNSA. Germline trimming cut 7 bases from V and 4 bases from J; bases unmatched to any gene: 4. The CDR3 loop spans 14 amino acids. The CDR3 region has the DNA TGTGCCAGCAACTTGGGACAGGGGGGAAACACCATATATTTT. It is translated as CASNLGQGGNTIYF.

This clone appeared once. The V call is TRBV5-6, the J call TRBJ1-2, with D tentatively TRBD1 (5 bases). The CDR3 has 13 residues. CDR1 and CDR2 (germline): SGHDT, YYEEEE. The V gene lost 5 bases and the J gene lost 0 bases, with 8 bases spanning the gap. CDR3 DNA sequence: TGTGCCAGCAGGGAAGGGGCTAACTATGGCTACACCTTC. It yields the protein CASREGANYGYTF.